These 8 T cell receptor beta chains were sequenced from one sample in a study of Ad26.COV2.S vaccination and SARS-CoV-2 variants. The sample's treatment: about 20 received Ad26.COV2.S at low or high dose, single or two shots; a few received placebo; per-sample allocation not given. Collection of the samples took place on day 63 after the first injection of vaccine or placebo. TCRdb's table, derived via immunoSEQ multiplex PCR, lists solely in-frame clones and lacks some. The table shows about 350,000 clones, with roughly 90% occurring only once. The sample here was peripheral blood, taken in a trial of Ad26.COV2.S vaccine versus placebo. The receptors derive from a person aged 18 to 65 who received the Ad26.COV2.S COVID-19 vaccine or a placebo.

This clone was counted between two and nine times. The V gene is TRBV18, the J gene TRBJ1-5; D is unclear. CDR3 length equals 12 residues. CDR1 and CDR2 from the germline V gene are KGHSH and LQKENI. Trimming removed 3 bases at V and 4 bases at J, with 4 bases between. The CDR3 bases are TGTGCCAGCTCACCTCAAAATCAGCCCCAGCATTTT. The encoded protein is CASSPQNQPQHF. The complete variable domain, with remaining parts taken from reference TRBV18 and TRBJ1-5, reads NAGVMQNPRHLVRRRGQEARLRCSPMKGHSHVYWYRQLPEEGLKFMVYLQKENIIDESGMPKERFSAEFPKEGPSILRIQQVVRGDSAAYFCASSPQNQPQHFGDGTRLSIL.

The chain has TRBV29-1 and TRBJ1-4; the D is unclear. Germline loops: CDR1 SQVTM, CDR2 ANQGSEA. V shed 4 bases and J shed 6 bases, with 3 bases lying between them. This CDR3 has 10 residues. In nucleotides, the CDR3 is TGCAGCGTTGGGGATGAAAAACTGTTTTTT. Translating gives CSVGDEKLFF.

The gene calls are TRBV30 and TRBJ2-7, with 10 nucleotides matching TRBD1. Looked up from germline, CDR1 is GTSNPN and CDR2 is SVGIG (reference sequence). V trimming: 1 base; J trimming: 6 bases; junction bases outside the gene matches: 3. CDR3 length: 13 amino acids. For the CDR3, the DNA is TGTGCCTGGAGTGGTCGGGACAGGGGCGAGCAGTACTTC. It translates to CAWSGRDRGEQYF.

The V call is TRBV5-4, the J call TRBJ1-2; 8 bases fit TRBD1. Germline trimming cut 5 bases from V and 5 bases from J; bases unmatched to any gene: 17. Germline values: CDR1 SGHNT, CDR2 YYREEE (reference sequence). The CDR3 loop spans 17 amino acids. In nucleotides, the CDR3 is TGTGCCAGCAGATCTTATCGACAGGGGCCGGAGATTTATGGCTACACCTTC. This translates into CASRSYRQGPEIYGYTF.

The gene calls are TRBV9 and TRBJ1-6; D perhaps matches TRBD1 (5 bases). This CDR3 contains 16 residues. Germline V CDR1 and CDR2: SGDLS, YYNGEE. V lost 0 bases to trimming and J lost 7 bases, with 14 bases between them. The DNA of the CDR3 is TGTGCCAGCAGCGTAGCTGCGGTGAGGGGCAATTCACCCCTCCACTTT. Translated: CASSVAAVRGNSPLHF.

The chain links TRBV6-2 or TRBV6-3 to TRBJ1-2; 9 bases line up with TRBD1. V trimming: 6 bases; J trimming: 3 bases; junction bases outside the gene matches: 11. The CDR3 is 16 residues long. Germline loops: CDR1 MNHEY, CDR2 SVGEGT. As DNA, the CDR3 is TGTGCCAGCAGCACGGGACAGGGCCAACTTCACTATGGCTACACCTTC. It codes for CASSTGQGQLHYGYTF.

This chain links TRBV3-1 (or the pseudogene TRBV3-2) with TRBJ2-7; D tentatively fits TRBD1 or TRBD2 (5 bases each). Germline CDR1 reads LGHDT; CDR2 reads YNNKEL (reference sequence). Trimming shortened V by 0 bases and J by 5 bases, and 14 bases separated the two germline ends. The CDR3 consists of 15 residues. The CDR3 DNA sequence: TGTGCCAGCAGCCAAGATTTTAGGGACGGTCACGAGCAGTACTTC. Amino acid sequence: CASSQDFRDGHEQYF.

CDR3 coding DNA: TGTGCCAGCAGTTTAGGGGGACAGGGCGCTAGGGAGCAGTACTTC. Translation gives CASSLGGQGAREQYF. The chain employs TRBV28 and TRBJ2-7; 9 bases fit TRBD1. Trimming at V came to 2 bases and at J to 7 bases, leaving 9 bases not matched to a gene. CDR3 length equals 15 residues. The V gene's germline CDR1 is MDHEN and CDR2 SYDVKM. The full variable domain, in which reference TRBV28 and TRBJ2-7 provide the parts outside the CDR3, is DVKVTQSSRYLVKRTGEKVFLECVQDMDHENMFWYRQDPGLGLRLIYFSYDVKMKEKGDIPEGYSVSREKKERFSLILESASTNQTSMYLCASSLGGQGAREQYFGPGTRLTVT.